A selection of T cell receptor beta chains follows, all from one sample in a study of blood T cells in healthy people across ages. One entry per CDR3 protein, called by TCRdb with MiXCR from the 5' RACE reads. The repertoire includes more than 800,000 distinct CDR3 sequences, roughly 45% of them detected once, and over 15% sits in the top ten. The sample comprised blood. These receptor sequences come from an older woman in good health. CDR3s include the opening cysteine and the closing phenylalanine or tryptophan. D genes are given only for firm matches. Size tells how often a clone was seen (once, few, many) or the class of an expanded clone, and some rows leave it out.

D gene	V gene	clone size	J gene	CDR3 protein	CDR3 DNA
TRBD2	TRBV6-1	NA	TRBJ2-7	CASSRAGPYEQYF	TGTGCCAGCAGCCGAGCGGGACCCTACGAGCAGTACTTC
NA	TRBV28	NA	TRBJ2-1	CASSLPRADVRNEQFF	TGTGCCAGCAGTCTACCTCGGGCGGACGTACGTAATGAGCAGTTCTTC
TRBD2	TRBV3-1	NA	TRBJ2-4	CASSLSNSGGSRGIQYF	TGTGCCAGCAGCCTGTCGAATAGCGGGGGTTCTCGGGGCATTCAGTACTTC
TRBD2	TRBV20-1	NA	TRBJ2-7	CSAGSSGTYEQYF	TGCAGTGCTGGGTCTAGCGGGACCTACGAGCAGTACTTC
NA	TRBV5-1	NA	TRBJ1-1	CASSYGRGGLRTEAFF	TGCGCCAGCAGCTACGGGCGCGGGGGATTGAGGACTGAAGCTTTCTTT
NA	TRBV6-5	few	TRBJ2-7	CASSYSIGAYEQYF	TGTGCCAGCAGTTACTCTATAGGGGCCTACGAGCAGTACTTC
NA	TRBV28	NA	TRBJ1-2	CASSLIRANYGYTF	TGTGCCAGCAGTTTAATCAGGGCTAACTATGGCTACACCTTC
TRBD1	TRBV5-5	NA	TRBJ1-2	CASSLAPGQDFNYGYTF	TGTGCCAGCAGCTTGGCACCGGGACAGGACTTTAACTATGGCTACACCTTC
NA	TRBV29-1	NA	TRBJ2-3	CSVGGAGHDTQYF	TGCAGCGTTGGGGGGGCAGGGCACGATACGCAGTATTTT
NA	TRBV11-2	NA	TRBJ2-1	CASSLGSKGTLEQFF	TGTGCCAGCAGCTTAGGGAGTAAGGGCACCTTAGAGCAGTTCTTC
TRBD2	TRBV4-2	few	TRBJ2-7	CASSQVAREGGEQYF	TGTGCCAGCAGCCAAGTGGCGCGGGAGGGAGGCGAGCAGTACTTC
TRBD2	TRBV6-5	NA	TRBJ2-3	CASSYFGGDTQYF	TGTGCCAGCAGCTATTTCGGGGGGGATACGCAGTATTTT
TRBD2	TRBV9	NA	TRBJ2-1	CASSVVGGRYEQFF	TGTGCCAGCAGCGTAGTTGGCGGGAGGTATGAGCAGTTCTTC
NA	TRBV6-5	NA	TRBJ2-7	CASSYSGQYNYEQYF	TGTGCCAGCAGTTACTCGGGACAATACAACTACGAGCAGTACTTC
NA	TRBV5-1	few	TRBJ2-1	CASSLRGSPNEQFF	TGCGCCAGCAGCTTGAGGGGGTCCCCCAATGAGCAGTTCTTC
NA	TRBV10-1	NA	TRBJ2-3	CASSESRAEGTDTQYF	TGCGCCAGCAGTGAGTCGAGAGCGGAGGGCACAGATACGCAGTATTTT
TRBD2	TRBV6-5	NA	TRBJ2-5	CASSLLAELPQETQYF	TGTGCCAGCAGTTTACTAGCGGAGTTACCCCAAGAGACCCAGTACTTC
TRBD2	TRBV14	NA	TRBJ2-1	CASSHLAGFNEQFF	TGTGCCAGCTCACACCTAGCGGGGTTTAATGAGCAGTTCTTC
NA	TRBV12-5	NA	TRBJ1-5	CASGLVPSGTPYSNQPQHF	TGTGCTAGTGGTTTGGTACCATCAGGGACCCCGTATAGCAATCAGCCCCAGCATTTT
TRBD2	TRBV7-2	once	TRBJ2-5	CASSLNYRLAGRKEYNEQYF	TGTGCCAGCAGCTTAAACTACCGGCTAGCGGGACGCAAAGAATACAATGAGCAGTACTTC
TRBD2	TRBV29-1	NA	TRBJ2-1	CSSFLASGGHEQFF	TGCAGTTCGTTTTTGGCTAGCGGAGGGCATGAGCAGTTCTTC
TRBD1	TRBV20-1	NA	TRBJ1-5	CSALQGGNQPQHF	TGCAGTGCTCTTCAGGGGGGTAATCAGCCCCAGCATTTT
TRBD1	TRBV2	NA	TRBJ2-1	CAGRDRYIEQFF	TGTGCCGGTCGGGACAGGTACATTGAGCAGTTCTTT
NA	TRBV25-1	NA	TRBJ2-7	CASKTSLSSYNEQYF	TGTGCCAGCAAGACATCCCTCAGCTCCTACAATGAGCAGTACTTC
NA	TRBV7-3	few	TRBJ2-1	CASSRNEGRRGNEQFF	TGTGCCAGCAGCCGAAACGAGGGGCGGAGGGGCAATGAGCAGTTCTTC
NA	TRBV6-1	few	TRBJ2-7	CASSAGAYEQYF	TGTGCCAGCAGTGCGGGGGCTTACGAGCAGTACTTC
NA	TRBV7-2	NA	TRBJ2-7	CASRPLACSSYNEQYF	TGTGCCAGCAGACCACTAGCTTGCAGCTCCTACAATGAGCAGTACTTC
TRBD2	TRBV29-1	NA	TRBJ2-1	CSAVGPSGRRGEQFF	TGCAGCGCGGTAGGCCCTAGCGGGAGACGGGGTGAGCAGTTCTTC
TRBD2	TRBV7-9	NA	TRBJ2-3	CASSLGAGPFPDTQYF	TGTGCCAGCAGCTTAGGAGCGGGACCTTTTCCAGATACGCAGTATTTT
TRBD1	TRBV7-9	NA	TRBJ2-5	CASSQNQGAGETQYF	TGTGCCAGCAGCCAAAACCAGGGGGCAGGAGAGACCCAGTACTTC
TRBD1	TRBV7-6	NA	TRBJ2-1	CASSSDRTGGDNEQFF	TGTGCCAGCAGCTCCGACCGGACAGGGGGTGACAATGAGCAGTTCTTC
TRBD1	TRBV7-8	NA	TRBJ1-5	CASSLAQPGTDNQPQHF	TGTGCCAGCAGCTTAGCGCAGCCGGGGACAGATAATCAGCCCCAGCATTTT
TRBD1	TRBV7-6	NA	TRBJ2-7	CASSLDGQAPAYEQYF	TGTGCCAGCAGCTTAGACGGACAGGCTCCAGCCTACGAGCAGTACTTC
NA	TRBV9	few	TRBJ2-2	CASSPQGGGFTGELFF	TGTGCCAGCAGCCCCCAGGGGGGGGGCTTCACCGGGGAGCTGTTTTTT
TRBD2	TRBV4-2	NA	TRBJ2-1	CASSQVPAGGYNEQFF	TGTGCCAGCAGCCAAGTCCCAGCGGGAGGCTACAATGAGCAGTTCTTC
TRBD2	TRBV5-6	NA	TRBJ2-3	CASSSGLAGEDTQYF	TGTGCCAGCAGCTCCGGACTAGCGGGAGAGGATACGCAGTATTTT
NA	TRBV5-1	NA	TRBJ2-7	CASSLPPGSYEQYF	TGCGCCAGCAGCTTGCCCCCGGGCTCCTACGAGCAGTACTTC
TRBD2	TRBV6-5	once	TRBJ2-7	CASGGLGPYEQYF	TGTGCCAGCGGTGGACTAGGGCCCTACGAGCAGTACTTC
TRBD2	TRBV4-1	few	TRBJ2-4	CASSQGSSGSLALNIQYF	TGCGCCAGCAGCCAAGGGTCTAGCGGGAGCCTGGCCTTAAACATTCAGTACTTC
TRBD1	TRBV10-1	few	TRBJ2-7	CATPDRRTYEQYF	TGCGCCACCCCGGACAGGAGGACCTACGAGCAGTACTTC
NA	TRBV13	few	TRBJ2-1	CASSAWGEAYNEQFF	TGTGCCAGCAGCGCCTGGGGGGAGGCTTACAATGAGCAGTTCTTC
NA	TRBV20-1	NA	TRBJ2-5	CSARTPQVQGQYF	TGCAGTGCTAGAACTCCGCAGGTGCAGGGGCAGTACTTC